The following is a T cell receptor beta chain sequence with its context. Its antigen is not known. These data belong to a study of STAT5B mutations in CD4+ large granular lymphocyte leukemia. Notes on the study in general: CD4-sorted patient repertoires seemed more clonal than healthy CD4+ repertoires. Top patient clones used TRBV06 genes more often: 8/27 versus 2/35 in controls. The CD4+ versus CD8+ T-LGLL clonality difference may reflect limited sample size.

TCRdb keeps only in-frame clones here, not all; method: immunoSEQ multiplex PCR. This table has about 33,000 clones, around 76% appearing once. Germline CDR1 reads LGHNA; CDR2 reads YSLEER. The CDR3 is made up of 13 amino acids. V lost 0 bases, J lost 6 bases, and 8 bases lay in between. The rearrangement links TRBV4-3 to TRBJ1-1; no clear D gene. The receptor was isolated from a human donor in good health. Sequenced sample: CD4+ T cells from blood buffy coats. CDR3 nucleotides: TGCGCCAGCAGCCAAGAGTTGAGGGCTGAAGCTTTCTTT. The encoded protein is CASSQELRAEAFF.